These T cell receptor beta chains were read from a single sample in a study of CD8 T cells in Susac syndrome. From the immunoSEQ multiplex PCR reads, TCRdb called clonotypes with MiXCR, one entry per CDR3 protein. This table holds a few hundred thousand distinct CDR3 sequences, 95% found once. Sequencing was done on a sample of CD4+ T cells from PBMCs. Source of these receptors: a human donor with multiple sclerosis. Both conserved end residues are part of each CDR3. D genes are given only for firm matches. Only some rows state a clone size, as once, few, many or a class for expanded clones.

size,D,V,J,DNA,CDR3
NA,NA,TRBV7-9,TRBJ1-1,TGTGCCAGCAGCTTAGCTGGGAGGAGTACTGAAGCTTTCTTT,CASSLAGRSTEAFF
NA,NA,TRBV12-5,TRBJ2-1,TGTGCTAGTGGTTTGGCGGCAGGGAAGTTCTTC,CASGLAAGKFF
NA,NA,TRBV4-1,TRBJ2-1,TGCGCCAGCAGCCAAGAGTCCAGCGGTCTATACAATGAGCAGTTCTTC,CASSQESSGLYNEQFF
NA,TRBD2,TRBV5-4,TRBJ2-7,TGTGCCAGCAGCTCCAGTAGCGGGAGTCCAACCTACGAGCAGTACTTC,CASSSSSGSPTYEQYF
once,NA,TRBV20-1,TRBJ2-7,TGCAGTGCCCCCACGGTGAGCGGCTACGAGCAGTACTTC,CSAPTVSGYEQYF
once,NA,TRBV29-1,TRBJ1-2,TGCAGCGTTGATGTAGGGGGCTACACCTTC,CSVDVGGYTF
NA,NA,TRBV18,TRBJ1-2,TGTGCCAGCTCACCCGATATCCGGTATGGCTACACCTTC,CASSPDIRYGYTF
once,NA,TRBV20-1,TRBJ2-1,TGCAGTGCTCATCCGGACCGGACACGGGTTTACAATGAGCAGTTCTTC,CSAHPDRTRVYNEQFF
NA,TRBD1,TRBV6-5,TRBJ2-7,TGTGCCAGCAGGGGGACAGGGACCTACGAGCAGTACTTC,CASRGTGTYEQYF
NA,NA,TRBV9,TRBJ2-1,TGTGCCAGCAGCGTAGCGTCTACCTACAATGAGCAGTTCTTC,CASSVASTYNEQFF
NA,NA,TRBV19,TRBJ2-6,TGTGCCACCACCCAGGGCTCTGGGGCCAACGTCCTGACTTTC,CATTQGSGANVLTF
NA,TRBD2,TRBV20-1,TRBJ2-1,TGCAGTGCTCCCAATATGTACGGACTAGCGAAATCCAATGAGCAGTTCTTC,CSAPNMYGLAKSNEQFF
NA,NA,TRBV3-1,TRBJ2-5,TGTGCCAGCAGCCAAGAATATAGCGGTCGGCAGACCCAGTACTTC,CASSQEYSGRQTQYF
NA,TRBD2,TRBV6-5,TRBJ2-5,TGTGCCAGCAGTTACTCGCGGGCTAGCGGGGGACGCCAAGAGACCCAGTACTTC,CASSYSRASGGRQETQYF
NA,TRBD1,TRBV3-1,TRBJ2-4,TGTGCCAGCAGCCAACTCGGGACAGGCGAAAACATTCAGTACTTC,CASSQLGTGENIQYF
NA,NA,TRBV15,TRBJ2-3,TGTGCCACCAGCAGAGGGGACCCAAGCACAGATACGCAGTATTTT,CATSRGDPSTDTQYF
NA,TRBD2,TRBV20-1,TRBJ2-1,TGCAGTGCCCCCAACGGCTTAGCGGGAGGCCAGCAGTTCTTC,CSAPNGLAGGQQFF
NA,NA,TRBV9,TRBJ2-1,TGTGCCAGCAGCGTAGACCTCGCCTACAATGAGCAGTTCTTC,CASSVDLAYNEQFF
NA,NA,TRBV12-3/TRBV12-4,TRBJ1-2,TGTGCCAGCAGTTTAAGCAGCAGGAGCAGCGGCTACACCTTC,CASSLSSRSSGYTF
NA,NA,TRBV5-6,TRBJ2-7,TGTGCCAGCAGCTACAGGCCGTTTGCCGAGCAGTACTTC,CASSYRPFAEQYF
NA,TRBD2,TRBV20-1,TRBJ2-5,TGCAGTGCCCACACCCGACTAGCGGCCCAAGAGACCCAGTACTTC,CSAHTRLAAQETQYF
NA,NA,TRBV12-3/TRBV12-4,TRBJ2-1,TGTGCCAGCAGTTACAGGGAACATGAGCAGTTCTTC,CASSYREHEQFF
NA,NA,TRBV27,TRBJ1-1,TGTGCCAGCAGTGTCAGACTGAGCACTGAAGCTTTCTTT,CASSVRLSTEAFF
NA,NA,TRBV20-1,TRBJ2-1,TGCAGTGCTTCCCCCGGGCTAGCCCAGTTCTTC,CSASPGLAQFF
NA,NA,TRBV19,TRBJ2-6,TGTGCCAGTAGTAAGCTAGGGTCAGGGGCCAACGTCCTGACTTTC,CASSKLGSGANVLTF
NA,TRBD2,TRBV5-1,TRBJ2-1,TGCGCCAGCAGTTTCGCTAGCGGTGGCTCCTACAATGAGCAGTTCTTC,CASSFASGGSYNEQFF